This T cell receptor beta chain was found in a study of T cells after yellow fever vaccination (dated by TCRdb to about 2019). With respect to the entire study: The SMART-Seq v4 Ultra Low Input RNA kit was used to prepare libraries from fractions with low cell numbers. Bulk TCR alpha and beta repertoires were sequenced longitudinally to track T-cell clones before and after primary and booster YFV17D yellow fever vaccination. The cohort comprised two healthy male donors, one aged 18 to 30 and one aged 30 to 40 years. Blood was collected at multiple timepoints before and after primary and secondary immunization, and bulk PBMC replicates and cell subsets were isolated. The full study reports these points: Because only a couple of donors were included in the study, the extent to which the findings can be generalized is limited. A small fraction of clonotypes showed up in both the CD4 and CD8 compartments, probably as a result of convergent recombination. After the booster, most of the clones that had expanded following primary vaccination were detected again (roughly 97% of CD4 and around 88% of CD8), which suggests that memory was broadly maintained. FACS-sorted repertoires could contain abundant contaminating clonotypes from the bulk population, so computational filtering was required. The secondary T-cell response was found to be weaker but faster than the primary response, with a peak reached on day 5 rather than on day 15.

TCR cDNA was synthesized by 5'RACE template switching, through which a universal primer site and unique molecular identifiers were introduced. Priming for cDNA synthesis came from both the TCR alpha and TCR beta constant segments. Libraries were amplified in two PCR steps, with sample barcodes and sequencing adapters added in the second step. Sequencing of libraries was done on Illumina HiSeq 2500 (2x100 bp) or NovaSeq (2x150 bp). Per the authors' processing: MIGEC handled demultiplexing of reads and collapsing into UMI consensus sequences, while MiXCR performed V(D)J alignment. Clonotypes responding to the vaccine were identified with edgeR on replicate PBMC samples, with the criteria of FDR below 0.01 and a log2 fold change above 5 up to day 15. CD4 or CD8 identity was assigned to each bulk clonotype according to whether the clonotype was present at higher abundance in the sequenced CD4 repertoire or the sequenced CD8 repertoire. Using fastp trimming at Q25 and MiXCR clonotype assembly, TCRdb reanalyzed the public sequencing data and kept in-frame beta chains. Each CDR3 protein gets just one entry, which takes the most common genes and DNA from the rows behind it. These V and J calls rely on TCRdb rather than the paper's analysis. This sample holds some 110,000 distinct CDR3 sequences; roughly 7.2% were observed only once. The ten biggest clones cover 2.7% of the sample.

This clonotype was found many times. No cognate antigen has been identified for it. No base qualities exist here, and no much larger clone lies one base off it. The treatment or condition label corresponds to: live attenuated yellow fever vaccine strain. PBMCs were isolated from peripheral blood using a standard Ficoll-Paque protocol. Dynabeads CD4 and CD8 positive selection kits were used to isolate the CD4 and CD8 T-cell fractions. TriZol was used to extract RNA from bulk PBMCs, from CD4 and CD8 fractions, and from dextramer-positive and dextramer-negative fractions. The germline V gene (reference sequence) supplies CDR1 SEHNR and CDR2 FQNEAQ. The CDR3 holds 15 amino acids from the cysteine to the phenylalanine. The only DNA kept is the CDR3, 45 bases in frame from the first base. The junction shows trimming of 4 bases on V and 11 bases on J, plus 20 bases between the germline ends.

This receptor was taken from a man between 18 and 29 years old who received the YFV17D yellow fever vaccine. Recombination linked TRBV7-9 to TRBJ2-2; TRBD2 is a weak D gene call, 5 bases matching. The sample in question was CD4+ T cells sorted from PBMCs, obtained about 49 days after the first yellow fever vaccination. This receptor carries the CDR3 CASSSKRLLVVELFF. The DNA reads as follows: TGTGCCAGCAGCTCAAAGCGGCTACTGGTGGTAGAGCTGTTTTTT.